This is a list of T cell receptor beta chains from one sample in a study of blood T cell repertoires in COVID-19. Sequenced by immunoSEQ multiplex PCR; TCRdb stores in-frame clones only, minus some. Of fewer than 200,000 clones in the sample, around 80% are singletons; the top ten hold roughly a sixth. The sample consisted of PBMCs or T cells enriched from blood (not recorded which). All receptors derive from a woman aged 45-59 years who had recovered from COVID-19. Both conserved end residues are part of each CDR3. A D gene is named only where the DNA matches it firmly. Not all rows give a size; the values are once, few, many and, for expanded clones, a class.

J gene: TRBJ1-5
D gene: .
V gene: TRBV3-1/TRBV3-2
clone size: .
CDR3 protein: CASSQGLVSNQPQHF
CDR3 DNA: TGTGCCAGCAGCCAAGGACTCGTTAGCAATCAGCCCCAGCATTTT

J gene: TRBJ2-3
D gene: .
V gene: TRBV3-1/TRBV3-2
clone size: .
CDR3 protein: CASSQGVTSDTQYF
CDR3 DNA: TGTGCCAGCAGCCAAGGCGTTACCTCAGATACGCAGTATTTT

J gene: TRBJ2-1
D gene: TRBD2
V gene: TRBV7-2
clone size: few
CDR3 protein: CASSLSSGRNNNEQFF
CDR3 DNA: TGTGCCAGCAGCCTTAGTAGCGGGAGGAATAACAATGAGCAGTTCTTC

J gene: TRBJ1-1
D gene: .
V gene: TRBV12-3/TRBV12-4
clone size: .
CDR3 protein: CASLRGFGEAFF
CDR3 DNA: TGTGCCAGCCTTCGGGGTTTTGGTGAAGCTTTCTTT

J gene: TRBJ2-1
D gene: .
V gene: TRBV5-1
clone size: .
CDR3 protein: CASQSLVTDNEQFF
CDR3 DNA: TGCGCCAGCCAATCACTAGTCACGGACAATGAGCAGTTCTTC

J gene: TRBJ2-1
D gene: TRBD1
V gene: TRBV11-2
clone size: .
CDR3 protein: CASSFGTVNEQFF
CDR3 DNA: TGTGCCAGCAGCTTTGGGACAGTCAATGAGCAGTTCTTC

J gene: TRBJ1-3
D gene: .
V gene: TRBV6-1
clone size: .
CDR3 protein: CASSERGSGNTIYF
CDR3 DNA: TGTGCCAGCAGTGAAAGGGGCTCTGGAAACACCATATATTTT

J gene: TRBJ2-1
D gene: .
V gene: TRBV7-2
clone size: .
CDR3 protein: CASSLGGFEQFF
CDR3 DNA: TGTGCCAGCAGCTTAGGAGGCTTTGAGCAGTTCTTC

J gene: TRBJ1-5
D gene: TRBD1
V gene: TRBV7-9
clone size: once
CDR3 protein: CASSLAEGAAQPQHF
CDR3 DNA: TGTGCCAGCAGCTTAGCGGAGGGGGCGGCTCAGCCCCAGCATTTT

J gene: TRBJ2-7
D gene: .
V gene: TRBV30
clone size: .
CDR3 protein: CAWSPAGLSYEQYF
CDR3 DNA: TGTGCCTGGAGCCCGGCGGGGCTTTCCTACGAGCAGTACTTC

J gene: TRBJ2-2
D gene: .
V gene: TRBV5-1
clone size: .
CDR3 protein: CASSLSGGELFF
CDR3 DNA: TGCGCCAGCAGTCTTTCGGGCGGGGAGCTGTTTTTT

J gene: TRBJ1-6
D gene: TRBD1
V gene: TRBV29-1
clone size: .
CDR3 protein: CSVEDRGRLCSPLHF
CDR3 DNA: TGCAGCGTCGAGGACAGGGGACGACTTTGTTCACCCCTCCACTTT

J gene: TRBJ1-1
D gene: TRBD1
V gene: TRBV29-1
clone size: .
CDR3 protein: CSVTGQVFTEAFF
CDR3 DNA: TGCAGCGTAACGGGACAGGTCTTTACTGAAGCTTTCTTT

J gene: TRBJ2-5
D gene: .
V gene: TRBV7-2
clone size: .
CDR3 protein: CASSSRLAVQETQYF
CDR3 DNA: TGTGCCAGCAGCTCGAGATTAGCGGTCCAAGAGACCCAGTACTTC

J gene: TRBJ2-5
D gene: .
V gene: TRBV2
clone size: .
CDR3 protein: CASTGGPRGETQYF
CDR3 DNA: TGTGCCAGCACGGGTGGACCAAGGGGAGAGACCCAGTACTTC

J gene: TRBJ1-5
D gene: .
V gene: TRBV12-2
clone size: .
CDR3 protein: CASRLRMGRIEANQPQHF
CDR3 DNA: TGTGCAAGTCGCTTAAGGATGGGGCGGATCGAGGCCAATCAGCCCCAGCATTTT

J gene: TRBJ2-7
D gene: TRBD2
V gene: TRBV7-2
clone size: .
CDR3 protein: CASRDFSGSLYEQYF
CDR3 DNA: TGTGCCAGCAGAGACTTTAGCGGGAGTCTGTACGAGCAGTACTTC